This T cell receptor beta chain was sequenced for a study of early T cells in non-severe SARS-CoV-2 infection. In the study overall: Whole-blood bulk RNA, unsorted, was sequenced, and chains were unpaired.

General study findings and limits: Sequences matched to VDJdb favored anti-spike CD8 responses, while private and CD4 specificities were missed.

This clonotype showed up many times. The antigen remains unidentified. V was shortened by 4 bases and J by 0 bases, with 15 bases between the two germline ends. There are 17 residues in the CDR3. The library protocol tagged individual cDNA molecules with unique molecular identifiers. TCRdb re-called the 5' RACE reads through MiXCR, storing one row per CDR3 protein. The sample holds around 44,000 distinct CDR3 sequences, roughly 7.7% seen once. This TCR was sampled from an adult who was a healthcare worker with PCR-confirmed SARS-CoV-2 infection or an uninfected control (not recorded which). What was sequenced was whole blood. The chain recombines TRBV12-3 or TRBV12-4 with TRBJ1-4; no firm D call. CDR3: CASSSGAKGATNEKLFF. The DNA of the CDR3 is TGTGCCAGCAGTTCCGGCGCGAAGGGCGCAACTAATGAAAAACTGTTTTTT.